This is a list of T cell receptor beta chains from one sample in a study of Graves' ophthalmopathy and Graves' hyperthyroidism. Each CDR3 protein is one row after TCRdb ran MiXCR on the multiplex PCR reads. The table shows over 500,000 distinct CDR3 sequences, with about 20% occurring only once. The specimen sequenced was peripheral blood. These receptors were collected from a woman between 18 and 30 years old with stable Graves' hyperthyroidism. Some clones in this sample may be carry-over from other donors' samples. Each CDR3 is given with its conserved first and last residue. A D gene is named only where the DNA matches it firmly. Size is stated for part of the rows, as once, few or many counts, or as a class when the clone is expanded.

clone_size	v_call	j_call	d_call	cdr3_nt	cdr3_aa
many	TRBV2	TRBJ1-6	TRBD1	TGTGCCAGCAGTGAAGGGAGGACAGGGTACGGTTCACCCCTCCACTTT	CASSEGRTGYGSPLHF
.	TRBV4-2	TRBJ1-2	.	TGTGCCAGCAGCCAAGAAGGACGGGGCAACGGCTACACCTTC	CASSQEGRGNGYTF
.	TRBV6-1	TRBJ2-7	TRBD1	TGTGCCAGCAGCCAAGACAGGGTCCCATACGAGCAGTACTTC	CASSQDRVPYEQYF
many	TRBV12-3/TRBV12-4	TRBJ2-5	TRBD1	TGTGCCAGCAGTCCCCTACGGACAGGGAAAGAGACCCAGTACTTC	CASSPLRTGKETQYF
once	TRBV5-1	TRBJ2-5	.	TGCGCCAGCAGCTCCTTGGATGGCCCCAGGGAGACCCAGTACTTC	CASSSLDGPRETQYF
many	TRBV5-1	TRBJ1-2	.	TGCGCCAGCAGCTTGAACACCAGGGGAGACTATGGCTACACCTTC	CASSLNTRGDYGYTF
many	TRBV10-3	TRBJ2-7	.	TGTGCCATCAGTGAAAGGGGCAGCTCCTACGAGCAGTACTTC	CAISERGSSYEQYF
many	TRBV10-1	TRBJ2-2	.	TGCGCCAGCAGTGATCCCAGGGGCCATACCAACACCGGGGAGCTGTTTTTT	CASSDPRGHTNTGELFF
.	TRBV12-3/TRBV12-4	TRBJ1-1	.	TGTGCCAGCAGATGGGGGGAGGGCAAAGCTTTCTTT	CASRWGEGKAFF
many	TRBV9	TRBJ2-7	.	TGTGCCAGCAGCGTAGTGGGCACCTCCTACGAGCAGTACTTC	CASSVVGTSYEQYF
.	TRBV6-1	TRBJ1-2	.	TGTGCCAGCAGTCAAAGCGGCAGGGGAGCATATGGCTACACCTTC	CASSQSGRGAYGYTF
.	TRBV18	TRBJ2-1	TRBD2	TGTGCCAGCTCACCCACCGGGACTAGCGGCCCCAATGAGCAGTTCTTC	CASSPTGTSGPNEQFF
.	TRBV20-1	TRBJ2-7	.	TGCAGTGCTAGTCGGGGACCGCAGTACGAGCAGTACTTC	CSASRGPQYEQYF
.	TRBV24-1	TRBJ2-2	.	TGTGCCACCAGTGCTTCCACAGGCAAGAACACCGGGGAGCTGTTTTTT	CATSASTGKNTGELFF
many	TRBV6-1	TRBJ2-2	.	TGTGCCAGCAGAAGGGACGGGGAGCTGTTTTTT	CASRRDGELFF
few	TRBV7-3	TRBJ1-6	.	TGTGCCAGCAGCTTAGGGACTAATTCACACCTCCACTTT	CASSLGTNSHLHF
.	TRBV24-1	TRBJ1-1	TRBD1	TGTGCCACCAGTTCCGGGACAGGGTACGCTGAAGCTTTCTTT	CATSSGTGYAEAFF
many	TRBV6-5	TRBJ1-1	.	TGTGCCAGCAGTACAGGGATGATTACTGAAGCTTTCTTT	CASSTGMITEAFF
many	TRBV7-8	TRBJ2-5	.	.	CASSLVVRARETQYF